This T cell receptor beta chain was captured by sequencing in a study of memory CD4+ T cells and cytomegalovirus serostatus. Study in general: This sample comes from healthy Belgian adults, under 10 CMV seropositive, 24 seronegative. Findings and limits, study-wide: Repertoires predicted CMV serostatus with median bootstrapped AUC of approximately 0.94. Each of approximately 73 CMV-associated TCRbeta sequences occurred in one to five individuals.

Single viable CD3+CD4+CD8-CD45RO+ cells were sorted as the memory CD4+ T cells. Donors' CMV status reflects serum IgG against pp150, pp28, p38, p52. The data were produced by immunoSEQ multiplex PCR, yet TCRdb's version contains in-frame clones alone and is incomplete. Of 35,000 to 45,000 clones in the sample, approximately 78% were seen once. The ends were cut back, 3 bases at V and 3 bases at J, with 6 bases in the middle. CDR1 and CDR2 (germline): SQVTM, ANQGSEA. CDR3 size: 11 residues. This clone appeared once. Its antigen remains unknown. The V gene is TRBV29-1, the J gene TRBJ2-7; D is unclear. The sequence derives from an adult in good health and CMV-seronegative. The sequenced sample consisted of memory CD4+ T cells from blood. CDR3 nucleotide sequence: TGCAGCGTTGAGCGCGGCTACGAGCAGTACTTC. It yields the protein CSVERGYEQYF.